This T cell receptor beta chain was retrieved from a study of blood T cell repertoires in COVID-19 (dated by TCRdb to 2020 to 2021). A note on the overall study: The collaborator samples originated in the United States, Italy and Spain and spanned the acute and convalescent phases of COVID-19. The prospective study material was composed of cDNA or gDNA derived from T cells, B-cell-depleted T cells, or PBMCs. The dataset comprised deeply sampled blood TCRbeta repertoires from subjects exposed to, actively infected with, or recovered from COVID-19. A freely available public database, intended as a resource for researchers studying the immune response to SARS-CoV-2, is where the repertoires were released. The samples were drawn from two sources: the first 160 participants of the ongoing ImmuneRACE study, and over 1,000 subjects contributed by 6 global collaborators. Nearly every sample came with metadata listing a de-identified subject ID, COVID-19 status, age in years and sex. HLA class I and class II types, where available, came from metadata supplied by the sample provider rather than from assay-based typing.

As to this clone: The clone's antigen remains unknown. Base qualities were left out, and no much larger clone turns up one base away.

Findings and caveats that apply to the study as a whole: How much clinical and demographic metadata was included differed by source and by participant, and the metadata was provided uncurated.

The collaborating institutions used their own protocols to collect whole blood in K2EDTA tubes. For TCRbeta analysis, collaborators shipped samples as frozen whole blood, isolated PBMCs, or DNA extracted from either of those sample types. The CDR3 measures 16 amino acids from cysteine to phenylalanine. The CDR3 DNA has 48 bases and is translated from base 1. The germline V gene yields SGHVS for CDR1 and FQNEAQ for CDR2. Trimmed from V: 2 bases; trimmed from J: 0 bases; junction bases lacking a gene match: 5. The immunoSEQ Assay, a bias-controlled multiplex PCR, was used to amplify TCRbeta CDR3 regions from genomic DNA. The authors' pipeline ran thus. Nucleated cell counts per sample were estimated from amplification of reference gene primers within the assay. To quantify the absolute abundance of each unique TCRbeta CDR3 rearrangement, sequence reads were collapsed and filtered. For each sample, productive Simpson clonality was calculated by taking the square root of Simpson's diversity index across productive rearrangements. In its TCRdb copy, this immuneACCESS table keeps in-frame sequences only and misses some clones. Where compared with another copy, unresolved V genes explain less than half of these, and the others have no known cause. V and J calls and clone size are copied from that table; D and trimming were computed from the DNA. Here the sample has some 120,000 clones; approximately 81% occur a single time. The ten top clones hold more than 5.5% of the sample.

This chain joins TRBV7-8 to TRBJ2-3, and TRBD2 aligns with 7 junction nucleotides. The source of this sequence is a man in his 60s with acute or convalescent COVID-19. The sample taken for sequencing was peripheral blood. The nucleotide sequence is given as TGTGCCAGCAGCTTAAGACTAGCACCGAGCACAGATACGCAGTATTTT. Its amino acids are CASSLRLAPSTDTQYF.